Listed below are T cell receptor beta chains from one sample, sequenced in a study of shared T cell receptors in the human thymus. Profiled with immunoSEQ multiplex PCR; TCRdb holds only in-frame clones, not every one. Of about 380,000 clones in the sample, roughly 94% were seen once. Material: thymocytes. The receptor set was obtained from a human donor. Each CDR3 is given with its conserved first and last residue. Fields, in order: D gene, V gene, J gene, clone size, CDR3 DNA, CDR3 protein. D genes are given only for firm matches. The listing skips clone size in some rows; elsewhere it reads once, few, many or a size class.

d_call: -
v_call: TRBV5-6
j_call: TRBJ1-1
clone_size: -
cdr3_nt: TGTGCCAGCAGCTCCCCTCCGCAGGGACTGTCCACTGAAGCTTTCTTT
cdr3_aa: CASSSPPQGLSTEAFF

d_call: TRBD2
v_call: TRBV7-2
j_call: TRBJ2-7
clone_size: -
cdr3_nt: TGTGCCAGCAGCCTGGAGGTCCCGGGACTAGCGGGCTACGAGCAGTACTTC
cdr3_aa: CASSLEVPGLAGYEQYF

d_call: -
v_call: TRBV7-9
j_call: TRBJ2-2
clone_size: -
cdr3_nt: TGTGCCAGCAGCTTACAGGATTACACCGGGGAGCTGTTTTTT
cdr3_aa: CASSLQDYTGELFF

d_call: -
v_call: TRBV30
j_call: TRBJ1-2
clone_size: -
cdr3_nt: TGTGCCTGGAGCGACCCACCGGTTCCTAAAACACCGACTAACTATGGCTACACCTTC
cdr3_aa: CAWSDPPVPKTPTNYGYTF

d_call: TRBD2
v_call: TRBV7-9
j_call: TRBJ2-7
clone_size: -
cdr3_nt: TGTGCCAGCACACTAGCGGGAGTATACGAGCAGTACTTC
cdr3_aa: CASTLAGVYEQYF

d_call: -
v_call: TRBV10-1
j_call: TRBJ2-7
clone_size: few
cdr3_nt: TGCGCCAGCAGCCCCAGTGGGCCAACCTACGAGCAGTACTTC
cdr3_aa: CASSPSGPTYEQYF

d_call: TRBD1
v_call: TRBV19
j_call: TRBJ2-1
clone_size: -
cdr3_nt: TGTGCCAGTAACCCGGGACAGAGGGGCAATGAGCAGTTCTTC
cdr3_aa: CASNPGQRGNEQFF

d_call: -
v_call: TRBV7-6
j_call: TRBJ2-7
clone_size: -
cdr3_nt: TGTGCCAGCAGCCCTAGCAGGGGGGGGAGGTACGAGCAGTACTTC
cdr3_aa: CASSPSRGGRYEQYF

d_call: TRBD2
v_call: TRBV6-4
j_call: TRBJ2-5
clone_size: -
cdr3_nt: TGTGCCAGCAGTGACTCGAATCTAGCGGGAGTAGTTTGGGAGACCCAGTACTTC
cdr3_aa: CASSDSNLAGVVWETQYF

d_call: -
v_call: TRBV5-5
j_call: TRBJ2-7
clone_size: -
cdr3_nt: TGTGCCAGCAGCCCATCGCGACTAGTAGACTACGAGCAGTACTTC
cdr3_aa: CASSPSRLVDYEQYF

d_call: TRBD1
v_call: TRBV15
j_call: TRBJ2-7
clone_size: -
cdr3_nt: TGTGCCACCAGCAAGGGACAGGGCTCCTACGAGCAGTACTTC
cdr3_aa: CATSKGQGSYEQYF

d_call: TRBD2
v_call: TRBV11-2
j_call: TRBJ2-1
clone_size: -
cdr3_nt: TGTGCCAGCAAGATAAGCGGGATTGGGTCCTACAATGAGCAGTTCTTC
cdr3_aa: CASKISGIGSYNEQFF

d_call: TRBD2
v_call: TRBV6-1
j_call: TRBJ2-3
clone_size: -
cdr3_nt: TGTGCCAGCAGTGAAAGGGCGTCGAGCGGGAGGTCCCTTGGGGATACGCAGTATTTT
cdr3_aa: CASSERASSGRSLGDTQYF

d_call: -
v_call: TRBV25-1
j_call: TRBJ2-7
clone_size: -
cdr3_nt: TGTGCCAGCAGTGCAGGGGATTGGGAGCAGTACTTC
cdr3_aa: CASSAGDWEQYF

d_call: -
v_call: TRBV5-4
j_call: TRBJ1-1
clone_size: -
cdr3_nt: TGTGCCAGCAGCAAGGGGGGCCCCAAAAACACTGAAGCTTTCTTT
cdr3_aa: CASSKGGPKNTEAFF

d_call: -
v_call: TRBV7-8
j_call: TRBJ1-3
clone_size: -
cdr3_nt: TGTGCCAGCAGCCTCAGGTGGGGCTCTGGAAACACCATATATTTT
cdr3_aa: CASSLRWGSGNTIYF

d_call: -
v_call: TRBV18
j_call: TRBJ2-5
clone_size: -
cdr3_nt: TGTGCCAGCTCACCATTTACAATACCACAAGAGACCCAGTACTTC
cdr3_aa: CASSPFTIPQETQYF

d_call: -
v_call: TRBV4-1
j_call: TRBJ2-1
clone_size: -
cdr3_nt: TGCGCCAGCAGCCAAGATCCCAAGCGGGCTTACTACAATGAGCAGTTCTTC
cdr3_aa: CASSQDPKRAYYNEQFF

d_call: TRBD1
v_call: TRBV10-3
j_call: TRBJ1-1
clone_size: -
cdr3_nt: TGTGCCATCAGCGAGGACAGGGGGAACACTGAAGCTTTCTTT
cdr3_aa: CAISEDRGNTEAFF

d_call: -
v_call: TRBV27
j_call: TRBJ2-1
clone_size: -
cdr3_nt: TGTGCCAGCAGCATCGGGGCTCTTGACTACAATGAGCAGTTCTTC
cdr3_aa: CASSIGALDYNEQFF

d_call: -
v_call: TRBV30
j_call: TRBJ1-1
clone_size: -
cdr3_nt: TGTGCCTGGAGTGTTGGGGAAGGGCGAGCTTTCTTT
cdr3_aa: CAWSVGEGRAFF

d_call: -
v_call: TRBV6-6
j_call: TRBJ1-3
clone_size: -
cdr3_nt: TGTGCCAGCAAACAGGGATTGTCTGGAAACACCATATATTTT
cdr3_aa: CASKQGLSGNTIYF

d_call: -
v_call: TRBV11-2
j_call: TRBJ1-1
clone_size: -
cdr3_nt: TGTGCCAGCAGCTTAGCCCAGGGGACGAGGACTGAAGCTTTCTTT
cdr3_aa: CASSLAQGTRTEAFF

d_call: TRBD1
v_call: TRBV6-6
j_call: TRBJ1-5
clone_size: -
cdr3_nt: TGTGCCACCGGGACAGGTGGAGAGCAGCCCCAGCATTTT
cdr3_aa: CATGTGGEQPQHF

d_call: -
v_call: TRBV18
j_call: TRBJ2-1
clone_size: -
cdr3_nt: TGTGCCAGCTCGGAGGGGCGTCCAAGCTCCTACAATGAGCAGTTCTTC
cdr3_aa: CASSEGRPSSYNEQFF

d_call: TRBD1
v_call: TRBV4-2
j_call: TRBJ1-1
clone_size: -
cdr3_nt: TGTGCCAGCAGCCACCGCGAGGGACAGGATCAGCGGAAAGCTTTCTTT
cdr3_aa: CASSHREGQDQRKAFF

d_call: -
v_call: TRBV4-3
j_call: TRBJ1-1
clone_size: -
cdr3_nt: TGCGCCAGCAGCCAGCCAGGGAGGAACACTGAAGCTTTCTTT
cdr3_aa: CASSQPGRNTEAFF

d_call: -
v_call: TRBV18
j_call: TRBJ1-4
clone_size: -
cdr3_nt: TGTGCCAGCTCAAGGGGTCGCGTACATAGAACTAATGAAAAACTGTTTTTT
cdr3_aa: CASSRGRVHRTNEKLFF

d_call: -
v_call: TRBV4-1
j_call: TRBJ2-1
clone_size: -
cdr3_nt: TGCGCCAGCAGCCAAGAGGAACCGTACAACAATGAGCAGTTCTTC
cdr3_aa: CASSQEEPYNNEQFF

d_call: -
v_call: TRBV23-1
j_call: TRBJ2-1
clone_size: -
cdr3_nt: TGCGCCAGCAGTACCCATGAAGGCAGGGGGGACGATGAGCAGTTCTTC
cdr3_aa: CASSTHEGRGDDEQFF

d_call: -
v_call: TRBV29-1
j_call: TRBJ2-3
clone_size: -
cdr3_nt: TGCAGCGTTCAAAAGGAGCTGAAAGATACGCAGTATTTT
cdr3_aa: CSVQKELKDTQYF

d_call: TRBD1
v_call: TRBV5-4
j_call: TRBJ1-1
clone_size: -
cdr3_nt: TGTGCCAGCAGCTGGGCTGACAGGGGCCCGAACACTGAAGCTTTCTTT
cdr3_aa: CASSWADRGPNTEAFF

d_call: -
v_call: TRBV14
j_call: TRBJ2-7
clone_size: -
cdr3_nt: TGTGCCAGCAGCCAGGTTAATACCTACGAGCAGTACTTC
cdr3_aa: CASSQVNTYEQYF

d_call: -
v_call: TRBV28
j_call: TRBJ1-3
clone_size: -
cdr3_nt: TGTGCCAGCAGTTTAAGGATGACTGGAAACACCATATATTTT
cdr3_aa: CASSLRMTGNTIYF

d_call: -
v_call: TRBV28
j_call: TRBJ1-5
clone_size: once
cdr3_nt: TGTGCCAGCAGTTTAGCGGGGAACCAGCCCCAGCATTTT
cdr3_aa: CASSLAGNQPQHF

d_call: -
v_call: TRBV7-4
j_call: TRBJ2-7
clone_size: -
cdr3_nt: TGTGCCAGCAGCCTTCCGGACGGACCCTACGAGCAGTACTTC
cdr3_aa: CASSLPDGPYEQYF

d_call: TRBD2
v_call: TRBV2
j_call: TRBJ2-7
clone_size: -
cdr3_nt: TGTGCCAGCAGTGGGACTAGCGGTTACTCCTACGAGCAGTACTTC
cdr3_aa: CASSGTSGYSYEQYF

d_call: TRBD2
v_call: TRBV28
j_call: TRBJ2-7
clone_size: -
cdr3_nt: TGTGCCAGCAGTTTATGGGCCAGCGGGGGCTACGAGCAGTACTTC
cdr3_aa: CASSLWASGGYEQYF

d_call: TRBD2
v_call: TRBV5-6
j_call: TRBJ2-5
clone_size: -
cdr3_nt: TGTGCCCTTTCCCGGCGGGGGGGAGAAGAGACCCAGTACTTC
cdr3_aa: CALSRRGGEETQYF

d_call: -
v_call: TRBV19
j_call: TRBJ1-4
clone_size: -
cdr3_nt: TGTGCCAGTAGCCGTTGGGACGCAAATGAAAAACTGTTTTTT
cdr3_aa: CASSRWDANEKLFF

d_call: TRBD2
v_call: TRBV27
j_call: TRBJ2-1
clone_size: -
cdr3_nt: TGTGCCAGCAGTTTAATAGCGGGAGCAAGCTACAATGAGCAGTTCTTC
cdr3_aa: CASSLIAGASYNEQFF

d_call: TRBD2
v_call: TRBV14
j_call: TRBJ2-3
clone_size: -
cdr3_nt: TGTGCCAGCAGCCAAGATTCGGTCTTAGCGGGAGGGCTCGATACGCAGTATTTT
cdr3_aa: CASSQDSVLAGGLDTQYF